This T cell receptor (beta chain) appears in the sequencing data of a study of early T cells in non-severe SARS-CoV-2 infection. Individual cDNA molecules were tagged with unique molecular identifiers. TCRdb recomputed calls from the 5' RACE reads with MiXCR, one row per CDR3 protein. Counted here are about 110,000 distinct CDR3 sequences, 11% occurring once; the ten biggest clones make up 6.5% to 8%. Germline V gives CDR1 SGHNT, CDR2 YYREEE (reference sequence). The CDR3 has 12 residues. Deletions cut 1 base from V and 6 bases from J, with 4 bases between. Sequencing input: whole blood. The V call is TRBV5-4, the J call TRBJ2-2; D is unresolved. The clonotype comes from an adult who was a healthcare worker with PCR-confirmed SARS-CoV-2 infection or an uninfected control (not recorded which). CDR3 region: CASSLNPGELFF. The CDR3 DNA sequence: TGTGCCAGCAGCTTGAATCCCGGGGAGCTGTTTTTT.